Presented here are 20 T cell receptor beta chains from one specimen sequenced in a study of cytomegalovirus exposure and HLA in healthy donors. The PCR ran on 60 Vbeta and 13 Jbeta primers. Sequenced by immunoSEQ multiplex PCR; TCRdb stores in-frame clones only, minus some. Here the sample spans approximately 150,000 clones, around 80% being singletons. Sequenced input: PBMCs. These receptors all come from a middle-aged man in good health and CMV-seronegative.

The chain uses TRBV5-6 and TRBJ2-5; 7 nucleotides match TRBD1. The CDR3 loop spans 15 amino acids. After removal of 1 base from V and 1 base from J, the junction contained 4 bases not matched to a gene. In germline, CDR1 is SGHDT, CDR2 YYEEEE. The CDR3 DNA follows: TGTGCCAGCAGCTTGCGGACAGGAGGCCAAGAGACCCAGTACTTC. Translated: CASSLRTGGQETQYF.

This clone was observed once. CDR3 sequence (DNA): TGTGCCAGCAGCCCGGCTCCGGGACACCAAAGGGGGCACCTTAGCAATCAGCCCCAGCATTTT. Encoded protein: CASSPAPGHQRGHLSNQPQHF. V and J are TRBV7-4 and TRBJ1-5, with 7 bases aligning to TRBD1. J gave up 0 bases and V 5 bases, and 22 bases lay outside the gene matches. This CDR3 comprises 21 residues. Looked up from germline, CDR1 is SGHVT and CDR2 is SQSDAQ.

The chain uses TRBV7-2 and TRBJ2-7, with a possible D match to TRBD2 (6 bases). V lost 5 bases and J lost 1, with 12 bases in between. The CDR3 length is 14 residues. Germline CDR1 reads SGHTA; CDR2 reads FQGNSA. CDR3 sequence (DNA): TGTGCCAGCAGCCGGGGACTGGCTTCCTACGAGCAGTACTTC. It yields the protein CASSRGLASYEQYF.

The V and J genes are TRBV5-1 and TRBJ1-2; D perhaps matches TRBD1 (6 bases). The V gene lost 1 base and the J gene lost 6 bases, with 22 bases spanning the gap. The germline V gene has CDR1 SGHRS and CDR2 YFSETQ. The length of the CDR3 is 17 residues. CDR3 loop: CASSLLGRGATPDGYTF. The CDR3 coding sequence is TGCGCCAGCAGCTTGTTGGGGAGGGGGGCCACCCCAGATGGCTACACCTTC.

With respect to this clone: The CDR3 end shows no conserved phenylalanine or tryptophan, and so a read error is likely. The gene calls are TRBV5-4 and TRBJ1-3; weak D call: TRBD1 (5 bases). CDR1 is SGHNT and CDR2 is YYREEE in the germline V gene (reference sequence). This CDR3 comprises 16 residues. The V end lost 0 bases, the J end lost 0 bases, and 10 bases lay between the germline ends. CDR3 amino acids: CASSLGGGNSGNTIYV. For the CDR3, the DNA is TGTGCCAGCAGCTTGGGGGGCGGTAACTCTGGAAACACCATATATGTT.

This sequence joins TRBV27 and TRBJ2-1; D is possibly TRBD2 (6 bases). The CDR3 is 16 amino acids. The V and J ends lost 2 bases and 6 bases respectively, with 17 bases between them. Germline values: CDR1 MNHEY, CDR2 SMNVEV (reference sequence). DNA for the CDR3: TGTGCCAGCAGTTTAATAGGGACTCGTGGGGCCAATGAGCAGTTCTTC. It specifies CASSLIGTRGANEQFF.

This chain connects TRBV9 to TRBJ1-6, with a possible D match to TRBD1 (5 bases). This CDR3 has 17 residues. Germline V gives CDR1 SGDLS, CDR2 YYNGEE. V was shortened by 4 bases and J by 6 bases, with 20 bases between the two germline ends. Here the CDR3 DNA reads TGTGCCAGCAGCCTACGCGGGACGCCGCCGGGTAATTCACCCCTCCACTTT. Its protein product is CASSLRGTPPGNSPLHF.

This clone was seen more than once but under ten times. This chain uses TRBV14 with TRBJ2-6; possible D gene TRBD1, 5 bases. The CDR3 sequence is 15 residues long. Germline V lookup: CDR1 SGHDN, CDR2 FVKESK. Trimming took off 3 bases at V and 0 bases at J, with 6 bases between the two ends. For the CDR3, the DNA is TGTGCCAGCAGCCAGACAGACTCTGGGGCCAACGTCCTGACTTTC. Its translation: CASSQTDSGANVLTF.

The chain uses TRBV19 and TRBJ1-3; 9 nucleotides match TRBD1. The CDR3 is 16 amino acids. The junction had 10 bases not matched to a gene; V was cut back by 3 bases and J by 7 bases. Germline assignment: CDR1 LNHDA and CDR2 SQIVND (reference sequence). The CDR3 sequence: CASSIKDRGIQNTIYF. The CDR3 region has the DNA TGTGCCAGTAGTATCAAGGACAGGGGCATTCAGAACACCATATATTTT.

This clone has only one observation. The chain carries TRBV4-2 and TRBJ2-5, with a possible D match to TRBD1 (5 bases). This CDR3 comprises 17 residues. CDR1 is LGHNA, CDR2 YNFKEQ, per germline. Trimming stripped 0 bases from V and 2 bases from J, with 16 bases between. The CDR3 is CASSQDLGLGVQETQYF. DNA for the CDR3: TGTGCCAGCAGCCAAGATTTGGGCCTAGGGGTGCAAGAGACCCAGTACTTC.

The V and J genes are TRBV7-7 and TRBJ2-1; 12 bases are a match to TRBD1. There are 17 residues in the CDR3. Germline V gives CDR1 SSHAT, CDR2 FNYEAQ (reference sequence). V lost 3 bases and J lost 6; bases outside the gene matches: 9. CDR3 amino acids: CASSFHRGTGGINEQFF. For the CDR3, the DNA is TGTGCCAGCAGCTTTCACCGTGGGACAGGGGGCATCAATGAGCAGTTCTTC.

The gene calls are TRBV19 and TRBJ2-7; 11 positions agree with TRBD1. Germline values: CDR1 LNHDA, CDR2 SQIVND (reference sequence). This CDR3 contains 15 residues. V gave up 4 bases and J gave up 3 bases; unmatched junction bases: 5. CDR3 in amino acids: CASSTGTGGFYEQYF. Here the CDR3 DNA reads TGTGCCAGTAGTACCGGGACAGGGGGATTCTACGAGCAGTACTTC.

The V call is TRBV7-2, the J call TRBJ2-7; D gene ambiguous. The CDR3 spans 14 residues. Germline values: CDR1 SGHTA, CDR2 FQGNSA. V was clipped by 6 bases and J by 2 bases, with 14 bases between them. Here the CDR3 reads CASRDLGEPYEQYF. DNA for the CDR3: TGTGCCAGCAGAGATTTGGGCGAACCCTACGAGCAGTACTTC.

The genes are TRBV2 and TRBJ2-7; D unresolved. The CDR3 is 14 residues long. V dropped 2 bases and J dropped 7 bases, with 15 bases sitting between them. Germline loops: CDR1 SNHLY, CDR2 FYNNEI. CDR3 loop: CASSEQAPAREQYF. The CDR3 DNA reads TGTGCCAGCAGTGAACAGGCGCCAGCTCGGGAGCAGTACTTC.

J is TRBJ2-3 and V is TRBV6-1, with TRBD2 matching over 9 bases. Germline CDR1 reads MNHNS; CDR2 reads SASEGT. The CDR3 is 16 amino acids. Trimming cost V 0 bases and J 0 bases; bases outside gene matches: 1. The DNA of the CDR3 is TGTGCCAGCAGTGAAGCAGCGGGGGGCAGCACAGATACGCAGTATTTT. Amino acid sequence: CASSEAAGGSTDTQYF.

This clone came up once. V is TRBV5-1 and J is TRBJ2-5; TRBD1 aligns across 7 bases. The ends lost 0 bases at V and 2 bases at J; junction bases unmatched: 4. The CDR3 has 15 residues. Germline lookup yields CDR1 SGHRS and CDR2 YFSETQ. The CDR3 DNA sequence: TGCGCCAGCAGCTTGGTACGGACAGGTCAAGAGACCCAGTACTTC. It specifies CASSLVRTGQETQYF.

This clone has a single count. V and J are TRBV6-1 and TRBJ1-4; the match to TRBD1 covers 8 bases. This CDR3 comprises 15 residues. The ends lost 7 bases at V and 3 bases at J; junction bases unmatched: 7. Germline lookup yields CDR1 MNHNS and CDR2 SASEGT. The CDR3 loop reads CASTAGGMSNEKLFF. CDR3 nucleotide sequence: TGTGCCAGCACAGCAGGGGGCATGTCTAATGAAAAACTGTTTTTT.

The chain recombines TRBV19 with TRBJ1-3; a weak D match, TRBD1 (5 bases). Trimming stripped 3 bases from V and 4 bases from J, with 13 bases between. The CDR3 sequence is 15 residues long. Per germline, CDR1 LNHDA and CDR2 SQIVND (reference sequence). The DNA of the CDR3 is TGTGCCAGTAGTATCGGGGGGACGTCGGGAAACACCATATATTTT. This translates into CASSIGGTSGNTIYF.

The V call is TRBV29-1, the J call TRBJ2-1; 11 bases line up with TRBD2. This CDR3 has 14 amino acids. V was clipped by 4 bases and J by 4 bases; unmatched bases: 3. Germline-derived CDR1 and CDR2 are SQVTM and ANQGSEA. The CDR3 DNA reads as TGCAGCGTTGTTCTAGCGGGGGGATACAATGAGCAGTTCTTC. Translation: CSVVLAGGYNEQFF.

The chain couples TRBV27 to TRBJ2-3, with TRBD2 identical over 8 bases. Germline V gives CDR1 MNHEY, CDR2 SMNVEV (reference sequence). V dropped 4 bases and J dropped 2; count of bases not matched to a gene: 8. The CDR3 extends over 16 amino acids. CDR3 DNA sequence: TGTGCCAGCAGTTCTTCTAGCGGGTGGATCACAGATACGCAGTATTTT. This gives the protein CASSSSSGWITDTQYF.